This passage covers 3 T cell receptor beta chains from one sample sequenced in a study of CD4 and CD8 cells across lung adenocarcinoma regions. TCRdb called the PCR reads again in MiXCR, with one record for every CDR3 protein. The data show approximately 24,000 distinct CDR3 sequences, about 50% seen once. The sample comprised CD8+ T cells from the center of a lung tumor. The receptors shown here come from a male donor with lung adenocarcinoma. The CD4 and CD8 labels of this study may be unreliable.

The chain has TRBV12-3 or TRBV12-4 and TRBJ2-3, with 7 bases identical to TRBD1. This CDR3 is built from 15 residues. The J segment lost 3 bases and the V segment lost 7 bases, leaving 10 bases of the junction unmatched. The CDR3 region is CASIATGARTDTQYF. In DNA, the CDR3 is TGTGCCAGCATCGCCACAGGGGCAAGGACAGATACGCAGTATTTT.

As concerns this clonotype: Germline and junction disagree at one end, which may indicate a read error. J is TRBJ2-4 and V is TRBV10-2; possible D gene TRBD2, 7 bases. The CDR3 loop spans 13 amino acids. Germline V CDR1 and CDR2: WSHSY, SAAADI. CDR3 loop: CVTGAGAKDTQYF. Written as DNA, the CDR3 is TGCGTCACGGGGGCGGGAGCCAAAGACACTCAGTATTTC.

Ten or more counts support this clonotype. V and J are TRBV10-2 and TRBJ2-1; perhaps TRBD2 as D (6 bases). The J call is uncertain, as TRBJ2-7 better fits the DNA end. The CDR3 consists of 11 residues. Germline CDR1 and CDR2: WSHSY and SAAADI. The CDR3 DNA follows: TGCGCCAGCAGGGGACTCAGCGAGCAGTACTTC. Translation gives CASRGLSEQYF.